The clone carrying this T cell receptor beta chain occurred many times. The antigen remains unidentified. The data belong to a study of naive and memory T cell subsets. Study results and caveats: TCR abundance followed a power law differing between naive and memory subsets. A few larger clonotypes appeared in naive repertoires, especially CD8, possibly memory cells re-expressing CD45RA.

From the second PCR step, alpha and beta chains were amplified apart. An equimolar mix of two oligonucleotides served as the beta constant-region primer for TRBC1 and TRBC2. The ligated cDNA underwent four PCR rounds using SP2 and nested alpha and beta constant-region primers. In TCRdb, the UMI-ligation and nested PCR reads were re-called with MiXCR into one record per CDR3 protein. The sample has around 100,000 distinct CDR3 sequences; around 15% are singletons. The CDR3 extends over 12 amino acids. Losses at the gene ends were 1 base for V and 8 bases for J; bases not matched to a gene: 2. Germline assignment: CDR1 DFQATT and CDR2 SNEGSKA (reference sequence).

This rearrangement joins TRBV20-1 to TRBJ2-1, with 7 bases aligning to TRBD2. The source of this sequence is a human donor in good health. Sequenced: naive CD8+ T cells from blood. The CDR3: CSARASGYEQFF. DNA of the CDR3: TGCAGTGCTAGAGCTAGCGGCTATGAGCAGTTCTTC.